The 12 T cell receptor beta chains in this list originate from one sample, sequenced in a study of T cell responses to AZD1222 COVID-19 vaccine. Generated by immunoSEQ multiplex PCR, the TCRdb table keeps only in-frame clones and is missing some. The data contain about 51,000 clones, about 90% of them seen just once; the ten biggest clones take up around 1.1%. The sample here was peripheral blood, taken 28 days after the second AZD1222 dose. The source is an adult who received the AZD1222 COVID-19 vaccine.

The V and J genes are TRBV10-3 and TRBJ1-1; the D is unclear. Germline-derived CDR1 and CDR2 are ENHRY and SYGVKD. The CDR3 is 13 amino acids. V was cut by 4 bases and J by 8 bases, with 14 bases left in between. The CDR3: CAISGLTTKEAFF. The CDR3 DNA sequence: TGTGCCATCAGTGGACTGACGACGAAGGAAGCTTTCTTT.

The chain links TRBV5-8 to TRBJ2-7; D is undetermined. V lost 4 bases and J 4 bases, leaving 9 bases between the germline ends. CDR1 is SGHTS and CDR2 is YDEGEE in the germline V gene. This CDR3 has 12 amino acids. CDR3 loop: CASSDTEYEQYF. The CDR3 DNA reads as TGTGCCAGCAGCGATACAGAGTACGAGCAGTACTTC.

This chain connects TRBV9 to TRBJ2-7; 7 bases map to TRBD1. Germline V gene lookup returns CDR1 SGDLS and CDR2 YYNGEE. V lost 4 bases, J lost 3 bases, and 7 bases stayed unmatched. The CDR3 loop spans 14 amino acids. CDR3 region: CASSPGTALYEQYF. The CDR3 DNA reads TGTGCCAGCAGCCCCGGGACAGCGCTCTACGAGCAGTACTTC.

V and J are TRBV5-1 and TRBJ2-7, with TRBD2 as a possible D gene (6 bases). Germline assignment: CDR1 SGHRS and CDR2 YFSETQ. Trimming shortened V by 4 bases and J by 3 bases, and 20 bases separated the two germline ends. There are 16 residues in the CDR3. The CDR3 reads CASSGGTSASDYEQYF. The CDR3 DNA is TGCGCCAGCAGCGGAGGGACGTCGGCTAGCGACTACGAGCAGTACTTC.

The chain recombines TRBV5-4 with TRBJ2-7; 11 positions match TRBD2. The CDR3 consists of 16 residues. V dropped 4 bases and J dropped 2; count of bases not matched to a gene: 8. Germline CDR1 reads SGHNT; CDR2 reads YYREEE (reference sequence). CDR3 nucleotides: TGTGCCAGCAGCAAGGGACTAGCGGACCTTACCTACGAGCAGTACTTC. Its translation is CASSKGLADLTYEQYF.

The gene calls are TRBV29-1 and TRBJ2-3; 12 bases line up with TRBD2. The CDR3 runs 16 residues. CDR1 is SQVTM and CDR2 is ANQGSEA in the germline V gene. After removal of 6 bases from V and 4 bases from J, the junction contained 11 bases not matched to a gene. The CDR3 reads CSVNRLAGGLADTQYF. CDR3 sequence (DNA): TGCAGCGTAAATAGGCTAGCGGGAGGGTTGGCAGATACGCAGTATTTT.

The chain carries TRBV7-9 and TRBJ1-6; maybe TRBD1 (6 bases). V was trimmed by 1 base and J by 6 bases, leaving 16 bases between them. The CDR3 is 17 amino acids. Germline V lookup: CDR1 SEHNR, CDR2 FQNEAQ (reference sequence). The CDR3 reads CASSLVPGAGLNSPLHF. Here the CDR3 DNA reads TGTGCCAGCAGCTTAGTCCCGGGGGCAGGCCTTAATTCACCCCTCCACTTT.

The chain has TRBV6-2 or TRBV6-3 and TRBJ2-1; TRBD1 or TRBD2 may be the D gene (5 bases each). The CDR3 spans 16 residues. V was shortened by 5 bases and J by 8 bases, with 22 bases between the two germline ends. The germline gives CDR1 MNHEY, CDR2 SVGEGT. CDR3 sequence: CASSQRTGTLFYEQFF. The CDR3, as DNA: TGTGCCAGCAGTCAGCGAACCGGGACCCTCTTCTATGAGCAGTTCTTC.

V usage is TRBV18 and J usage is TRBJ2-7; 7 nucleotides line up with TRBD1. After removal of 1 base from V and 10 bases from J, the junction contained 7 bases not matched to a gene. The length of the CDR3 is 13 residues. Germline V gene data show CDR1 as KGHSH and CDR2 as LQKENI. The CDR3 region is CASSPQQGELQYF. In nucleotides, the CDR3 is TGTGCCAGCTCACCACAGCAGGGGGAATTACAGTACTTC.

The chain carries TRBV2 and TRBJ2-1, with TRBD2 identical over 8 bases. Germline V gene lookup returns CDR1 SNHLY and CDR2 FYNNEI. Trimming cost V 6 bases and J 1 base; bases outside gene matches: 23. The CDR3 contains 21 residues. The CDR3 is CASRGGTSGFDKHLSYNEQFF. CDR3 nucleotide sequence: TGTGCCAGCAGGGGGGGTACTAGCGGATTTGATAAACACCTTTCCTACAATGAGCAGTTCTTC.

The V gene is TRBV6-2 or TRBV6-3, the J gene TRBJ1-6; the D is unclear. CDR3 length: 15 residues. CDR1 and CDR2 (germline): MNHEY, SVGEGT. V was shortened by 2 bases and J by 5 bases, with 10 bases between the two germline ends. The CDR3 is CASSYTRLNNSPLHF. The CDR3 DNA sequence: TGTGCCAGCAGTTACACTCGACTTAATAATTCACCCCTCCACTTT.

The chain is built from TRBV6-5 and TRBJ1-5; perhaps TRBD1 as D (5 bases). CDR3 length: 14 amino acids. V lost 7 bases and J lost 3, with 13 bases in between. The germline V gene encodes CDR1 MNHEY and CDR2 SVGAGI. The CDR3 spells CASIPGGNNQPQHF. The DNA of the CDR3 is TGTGCCAGCATCCCGGGGGGGAACAATCAGCCCCAGCATTTT.